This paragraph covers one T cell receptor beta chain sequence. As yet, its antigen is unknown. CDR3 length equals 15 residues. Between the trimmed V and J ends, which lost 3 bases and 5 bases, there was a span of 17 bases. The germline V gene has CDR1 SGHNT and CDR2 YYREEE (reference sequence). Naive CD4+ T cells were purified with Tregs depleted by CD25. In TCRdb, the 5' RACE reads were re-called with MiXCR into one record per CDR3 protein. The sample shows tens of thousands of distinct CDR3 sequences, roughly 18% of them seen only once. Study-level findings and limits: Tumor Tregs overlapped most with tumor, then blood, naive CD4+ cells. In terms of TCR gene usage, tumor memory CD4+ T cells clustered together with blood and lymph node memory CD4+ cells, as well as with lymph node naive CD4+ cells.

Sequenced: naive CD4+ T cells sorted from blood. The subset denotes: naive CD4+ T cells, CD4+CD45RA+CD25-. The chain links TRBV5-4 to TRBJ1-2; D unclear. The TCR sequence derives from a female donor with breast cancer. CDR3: CASSSLSRQLYGYTF. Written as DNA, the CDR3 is TGTGCCAGCAGCTCACTTAGTCGGCAGTTATATGGCTACACCTTC.